These 9 T cell receptor beta chains originate from one sample sequenced in a study of blood T cell repertoires in COVID-19. Some clones are missing from TCRdb's copy, which holds only in-frame ones; the method was immunoSEQ multiplex PCR. The data hold some 340,000 clones, with around four fifths observed a single time. The sequenced sample consisted of PBMCs or T cells enriched from blood (not recorded which). The receptors were sampled from a woman between 45 and 60 years old who had recovered from COVID-19.

The chain employs TRBV1 and TRBJ2-1; the table's D call TRBD2 went unverified against the DNA. TRBV1 is a pseudogene. The CDR3 totals 18 residues. The CDR3 region is CTSSQGTRLAGGPCEQFF. The CDR3 DNA reads as TGCACCAGCAGCCAGGGAACCCGACTAGCGGGAGGGCCATGTGAGCAGTTCTTC.

This clone was recorded once. The chain employs TRBV28 and TRBJ2-7, with a weak D call TRBD1 (6 bases). Germline V lookup: CDR1 MDHEN, CDR2 SYDVKM. The CDR3 is 13 amino acids. The ends were cut back, 6 bases at V and 1 base at J, with 10 bases in the middle. The CDR3 sequence is CASRETGSYEQYF. CDR3 in DNA: TGTGCCAGCAGGGAGACAGGTTCCTACGAGCAGTACTTC.

This clone was picked up a small number of times. This chain links TRBV18 with TRBJ1-2; a possible D gene is TRBD1 (6 bases). Between the trimmed V and J ends, which lost 3 bases and 4 bases, there was a span of 18 bases. The CDR3 is 16 amino acids. Germline V gives CDR1 KGHSH, CDR2 LQKENI. The DNA for the CDR3 is TGTGCCAGCTCACCTACAACAGGGATAACATTCTATGGCTACACCTTC. Translation gives CASSPTTGITFYGYTF.

Worth noting for this clone: Sequence at one end of the junction differs from germline and may be a read error. The rearrangement uses TRBV24-1 and TRBJ2-7; a possible D gene is TRBD1 (5 bases). CDR1 is KGHDR and CDR2 is SFDVKD in the germline V gene. The CDR3 loop spans 11 amino acids. This CDR3 is CATSDGTGWHF. Written as DNA, the CDR3 is TGTGCCACCAGTGATGGCACAGGTTGGCACTTC.

The table lists this clone with a count of one. The chain is built from TRBV13 and TRBJ1-1, with a possible D match to TRBD1 (6 bases). Germline V lookup: CDR1 PRHDT, CDR2 FYEKMQ (reference sequence). The CDR3 extends over 13 amino acids. V was clipped by 7 bases and J by 0 bases, with 9 bases between them. CDR3 sequence (DNA): TGTGCCAGCAACGGACAGCTGAACACTGAAGCTTTCTTT. Protein product: CASNGQLNTEAFF.

The rearrangement uses TRBV5-4 and TRBJ2-1; 9 nucleotides agree with TRBD2. CDR1 is SGHNT and CDR2 is YYREEE in the germline V gene (reference sequence). The CDR3 has 15 residues. The ends lost 2 bases at V and 12 bases at J; junction bases unmatched: 12. CDR3 DNA: TGTGCCAGCAGCTTCGCGGGAGGGCCGGGTGGTTGGCAGTTCTTC. Encoded protein: CASSFAGGPGGWQFF.

This rearrangement joins TRBV6-4 to TRBJ1-2; 9 bases map to TRBD1. The CDR3 consists of 14 residues. CDR1 and CDR2 (germline): MRHNA, SNTAGT. Losses at the gene ends were 0 bases for V and 8 bases for J; bases not matched to a gene: 4. The CDR3 loop reads CASSDSGQGGGYTF. Written as DNA, the CDR3 is TGTGCCAGCAGTGACTCGGGACAGGGCGGCGGCTACACCTTC.

This chain uses TRBV30 with TRBJ1-2, with 11 bases aligning to TRBD1. The CDR3 covers 19 residues. The V segment lost 4 bases and the J segment 4 bases; nucleotides outside the gene matches: 20. Looked up from germline, CDR1 is GTSNPN and CDR2 is SVGIG (reference sequence). Written as DNA, the CDR3 is TGTGCCTGGATGGTACCGGGAAGGACAGGGGGCCCCCTAGGCTATGGCTACACCTTC. Translated, it gives CAWMVPGRTGGPLGYGYTF.

This chain connects TRBV3-1 (or the pseudogene TRBV3-2) to TRBJ2-2, with 10 bases matching TRBD1. The CDR3 has 18 amino acids. V dropped 4 bases and J dropped 0; count of bases not matched to a gene: 8. The germline V gene encodes CDR1 LGHDT and CDR2 YNNKEL (reference sequence). CDR3 sequence reads: CASSLRGDRGTNTGELFF. The CDR3 DNA is TGTGCCAGCAGCCTTCGGGGGGACAGGGGAACGAACACCGGGGAGCTGTTTTTT.